This T cell receptor (beta chain) was identified in a study of CD8+ T cells in alopecia areata. The authors extracted RNA and reverse transcribed it into cDNA as the sequencing template. The table came from immunoSEQ multiplex PCR; TCRdb's copy has only in-frame clones and leaves some out. The sample consists of roughly 190,000 clones, 45% to 75% of them appearing once. The treatment is: oral pan-JAK inhibitor, 5-10 mg twice daily. In alopecia areata patients, both lesional scalp punch biopsies and peripheral blood were collected. The ends lost 3 bases at V and 14 bases at J; junction bases unmatched: 9. The CDR3 covers 12 residues. Overall study results and limits: Among the top 100, expanded CD8+ clones were significantly decreased by tofacitinib, as was scalp clonality. Many expanded lesional clones stayed in scalp and blood while on tofacitinib.

As concerns this clone: Its antigen is currently unknown.

This chain connects TRBV23-1 to TRBJ2-5; the match to TRBD1 covers 7 bases. TRBV23-1 is recorded as an ORF, its role being uncertain. The source was CD4+ T cells sorted from blood, collected at week 4, from a patient treated with tofacitinib. The TCR sequence derives from a human donor with alopecia areata. DNA of the CDR3: TGCGCCAGCAGTCACCAGGGACAGTGCCCCTACTTC. Its translation is CASSHQGQCPYF.